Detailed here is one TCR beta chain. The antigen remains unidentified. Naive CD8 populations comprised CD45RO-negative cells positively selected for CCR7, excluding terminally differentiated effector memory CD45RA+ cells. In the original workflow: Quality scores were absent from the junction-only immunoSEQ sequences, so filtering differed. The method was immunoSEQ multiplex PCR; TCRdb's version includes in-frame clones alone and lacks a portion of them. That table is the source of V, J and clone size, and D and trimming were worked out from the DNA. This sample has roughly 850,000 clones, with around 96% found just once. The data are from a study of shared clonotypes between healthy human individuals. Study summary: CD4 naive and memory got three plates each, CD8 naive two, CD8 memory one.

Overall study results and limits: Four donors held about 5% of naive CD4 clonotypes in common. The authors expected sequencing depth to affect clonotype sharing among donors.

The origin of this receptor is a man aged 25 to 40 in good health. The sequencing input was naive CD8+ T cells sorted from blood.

The CDR3 DNA reads as TGTGCCAGCAGCCTACTATCTGGGACAGGGGTTAATGAGCAGTTCTTC. Encoded protein: CASSLLSGTGVNEQFF. The gene calls are TRBV5-4 and TRBJ2-1; 10 bases map to TRBD1. Trimming cost V 4 bases and J 7 bases; bases outside gene matches: 11. The CDR3 is 16 residues long. Germline V gene sequence: CDR1 SGHNT, CDR2 YYREEE (reference sequence).